This T cell receptor beta chain was sequenced during a study of blood T cell repertoires in COVID-19. Across the whole study: Specimens from acute and convalescent COVID-19 originated in the United States, Italy and Spain. Sources were T cells, B-cell-depleted T cells, or PBMCs; the material itself was cDNA or gDNA.

TCRdb keeps only in-frame clones here, not all; method: immunoSEQ multiplex PCR. The data show under 150,000 clones, with about 87% seen just once and roughly 2.5% held by the top ten. The CDR3 spans 16 residues. V shed 1 base and J shed 2 bases, with 13 bases lying between them. Germline V gene sequence: CDR1 SGHTA, CDR2 FQGNSA. V gene TRBV7-2 combines with J gene TRBJ2-3, with D tentatively TRBD1 (5 bases). The clonotype was recovered from a man aged 50-59 years with active COVID-19. Material: peripheral blood. CDR3 protein: CASSLEIGASTDTQYF. The DNA of the CDR3 is TGTGCCAGCAGCTTAGAGATTGGGGCCTCCACAGATACGCAGTATTTT.